This record covers a single TCR beta chain. Clones were sequenced by immunoSEQ multiplex PCR, and TCRdb holds only the in-frame ones, with some missing. The sample consists of some 110,000 clones, approximately 90% of them appearing once. Germline V CDR1 and CDR2: SGHTA, FQGNSA. V lost 3 bases and J lost 6, with 12 bases in between. The CDR3 spans 14 residues. The sample originates from a study of T cell changes during pregnancy in multiple sclerosis. This receptor was identified in a female donor with multiple sclerosis, enrolled in a pregnancy study. The chain couples TRBV7-2 to TRBJ2-1; D unclear. Here the sequenced sample was peripheral blood, taken in the third trimester of pregnancy. The CDR3, as DNA: TGTGCCAGCAGCTTTCAAACAGACGTCAATGAGCAGTTCTTC. Amino acid sequence: CASSFQTDVNEQFF.